This passage covers 2 T cell receptor beta chains from one sample sequenced in a study of T cells in Graves' hyperthyroidism and ophthalmopathy. RNA transcripts yielded amplified TCR beta CDR3 regions. Primed by the HTBI set, a first-round RT-PCR was run on the TCR CDR3. A single record per CDR3 protein comes from TCRdb applying MiXCR to the multiplex PCR reads. The sample yields 750,000 to 900,000 distinct CDR3 sequences, roughly 40% seen once. Specimen: blood. The receptors were gathered from a man aged 18 to 35 with Graves' hyperthyroidism.

This rearrangement joins TRBV11-1 to TRBJ2-5; 10 nucleotides agree with TRBD2. Germline CDR1 reads SGHAT; CDR2 reads FQDESV (reference sequence). This CDR3 contains 15 residues. V was pared by 10 bases and J by 7 bases, with 15 bases of the junction left unmatched. The CDR3 sequence: CATDPLAGPGGTQYF. In nucleotides, the CDR3 is TGTGCCACGGACCCACTAGCGGGGCCGGGAGGGACCCAGTACTTC. Full variable domain (outside the CDR3, taken from reference TRBV11-1 and TRBJ2-5): EAEVAQSPRYKITEKSQAVAFWCDPISGHATLYWYRQILGQGPELLVQFQDESVVDDSQLPKDRFSAERLKGVDSTLKIQPAELGDSAMYLCATDPLAGPGGTQYFGPGTRLLVL.

This clonotype was seen ten or more times. The chain uses TRBV19 and TRBJ1-4; D is unresolved. Between the trimmed V and J ends, which lost 6 bases and 8 bases, there was a span of 13 bases. This CDR3 has 13 residues. The germline V gene encodes CDR1 LNHDA and CDR2 SQIVND (reference sequence). This CDR3 is CASSPAEVEKLFF. The CDR3 DNA reads TGTGCCAGTAGCCCAGCAGAAGTGGAAAAACTGTTTTTT.